A single sample gave rise to the 15 T cell receptor beta chains below, sequenced in a study of T cells after yellow fever vaccination. TCRdb re-analysed the 5' RACE reads in MiXCR, keeping a single row per CDR3 protein. The sample records approximately 340,000 distinct CDR3 sequences, over 8% being singletons. Sequenced here: PBMCs, sampled on the day of the first yellow fever vaccination. The receptors shown here come from a man aged 18 to 30 who received the YFV17D yellow fever vaccine.

This clonotype was picked up many times. V and J are TRBV7-9 and TRBJ2-3; tentatively, D is TRBD2 (5 bases). Germline V gene sequence: CDR1 SEHNR, CDR2 FQNEAQ (reference sequence). V gave up 7 bases and J gave up 5 bases, with 10 bases separating them. The CDR3 loop spans 12 amino acids. The DNA for the CDR3 is TGTGCCAGCAATCCCGGGGAAGATACGCAGTATTTT. Its translation: CASNPGEDTQYF.

In its sample, this clonotype was seen a few times. The CDR3 DNA is TGTGCCAGCAGTTTAAGGGGTTTAATGGGCGGGGAGCTGTTTTTT. This gives the protein CASSLRGLMGGELFF. V gene TRBV12-3 or TRBV12-4 combines with J gene TRBJ2-2; D may be TRBD1 (5 bases). The CDR3 is made up of 15 amino acids. Trimming removed 2 bases at V and 7 bases at J, with 14 bases between.

At least ten counts were recorded for this clonotype. V is TRBV5-1 and J is TRBJ2-3; 8 nucleotides line up with TRBD1. The CDR3 covers 14 residues. The germline gives CDR1 SGHRS, CDR2 YFSETQ. J gave up 6 bases and V 4 bases, and 7 bases lay outside the gene matches. The CDR3 here is CASSPGQVTDTQYF. The DNA for the CDR3 is TGCGCCAGCAGCCCGGGACAGGTGACGGATACGCAGTATTTT.

This clonotype was detected a few times. The V call is TRBV29-1, the J call TRBJ2-7; D possibly matches TRBD1 or TRBD2 (5 bases each). Germline-derived CDR1 and CDR2 are SQVTM and ANQGSEA. Trimming pared 6 bases from V and 7 bases from J, leaving 25 bases between. The CDR3 consists of 15 residues. The CDR3 nucleotides read TGCAGCGTCGCCGGGGATCGGGACCTTCCTTATGAGCAGTACTTC. It codes for CSVAGDRDLPYEQYF.

The rearrangement links TRBV28 to TRBJ2-6, with a tentative D call TRBD1 (5 bases). Germline-derived CDR1 and CDR2 are MDHEN and SYDVKM. V shed 7 bases and J shed 0 bases, with 7 bases lying between them. The CDR3 runs to 14 residues. The CDR3 sequence is CASTQGSGANVLTF. In nucleotides, the CDR3 is TGTGCCAGCACCCAGGGCTCTGGGGCCAACGTCCTGACTTTC.

This clonotype was seen more than once but under ten times. The V call is TRBV6-1, the J call TRBJ2-1; D not resolved. The CDR3 covers 14 residues. CDR1 is MNHNS, CDR2 SASEGT, per germline. With 11 bases removed from V and 3 bases from J, the gap between germline ends came to 17 bases. CDR3 nucleotides: TGTGCCGCCAAGCCCGATCTCAACTACAATGAGCAGTTCTTC. It codes for CAAKPDLNYNEQFF.

The chain employs TRBV6-5 and TRBJ1-3; no firm D call. Germline assignment: CDR1 MNHEY and CDR2 SVGAGI. V lost 4 bases to trimming and J lost 0 bases, with 13 bases between them. The CDR3 sequence is 16 residues long. CDR3 region: CASSSGSPSSGNTIYF. CDR3 coding DNA: TGTGCCAGCAGTTCGGGATCCCCGAGCTCTGGAAACACCATATATTTT.

This chain connects TRBV5-4 to TRBJ2-5; tentatively, D is TRBD2 (6 bases). The germline CDR1 and CDR2 sequences are SGHNT and YYREEE (reference sequence). The CDR3 sequence is 13 residues long. V dropped 8 bases and J dropped 1 base, with 12 bases sitting between them. The CDR3 is CASGGYLQETQYF. As DNA, the CDR3 is TGTGCCAGTGGGGGGTACCTCCAAGAGACCCAGTACTTC.

This clonotype turned up a few times. The rearrangement uses TRBV4-1 and TRBJ1-2; weak D call: TRBD1 (5 bases). V lost 4 bases to trimming and J lost 2 bases, with 14 bases between them. The germline gives CDR1 MGHRA, CDR2 YSYEKL. CDR3 size: 15 residues. CDR3 coding DNA: TGCGCCAGCAGCCGCGCTGGAGGGGCAAACTATGGCTACACCTTC. Protein product: CASSRAGGANYGYTF.

This chain links TRBV12-3 or TRBV12-4 with TRBJ2-5, with D maybe TRBD2 (6 bases). Trimming left V 4 bases short and J 2 bases short, with 8 bases between. This CDR3 region has 13 residues. The CDR3 nucleotides are TGTGCCAGCAGTTATGGGGGGCAAGAGACCCAGTACTTC. It encodes CASSYGGQETQYF.

This clonotype was picked up many times. In nucleotides, the CDR3 is TGTGCCAGCAGCGTAGCCTCCTCCGTTCAAGAGACCCAGTACTTC. Amino acid sequence: CASSVASSVQETQYF. The J gene is TRBJ2-5, the V gene TRBV9, with no clear D. Trimming left V 0 bases short and J 2 bases short, with 11 bases between. The germline V gene encodes CDR1 SGDLS and CDR2 YYNGEE. The length of the CDR3 is 15 residues. Combining the CDR3 with reference TRBV9 and TRBJ2-5 gives the whole variable domain DSGVTQTPKHLITATGQRVTLRCSPRSGDLSVYWYQQSLDQGLQFLIQYYNGEERAKGNILERFSAQQFPDLHSELNLSSLELGDSALYFCASSVASSVQETQYFGPGTRLLVL.

CDR3 in amino acids: CASFPRGGNTEAFF. CDR3 bases: TGTGCCAGTTTTCCCAGGGGGGGGAACACTGAAGCTTTCTTT. V is TRBV19 and J is TRBJ1-1; 7 bases line up with TRBD1. V shed 8 bases and J 1 base; nucleotides not matched to a gene: 7. Germline lookup yields CDR1 LNHDA and CDR2 SQIVND (reference sequence). This CDR3 contains 14 residues.

The rearrangement uses TRBV4-3 and TRBJ1-1; the match to TRBD1 covers 7 bases. This CDR3 contains 14 residues. The trim removed 0 bases at V and 3 bases at J, leaving 1 base unmatched. Germline-derived CDR1 and CDR2 are LGHNA and YSLEER. The CDR3: CASSQDRGHTEAFF. The CDR3, as DNA: TGCGCCAGCAGCCAAGATAGGGGGCACACTGAAGCTTTCTTT.

The V call is TRBV5-4, the J call TRBJ1-6; no clear D. Germline assignment: CDR1 SGHNT and CDR2 YYREEE (reference sequence). The V end lost 9 bases, the J end lost 4 bases, and 26 bases lay between the germline ends. The CDR3 extends over 18 amino acids. CDR3 loop: CAIGLGHLCRGYNSPLHF. CDR3 coding DNA: TGTGCCATCGGCTTGGGCCACCTCTGCCGTGGATATAATTCACCCCTCCACTTT. The variable domain in full, with the rest retrieved from reference TRBV5-4 and TRBJ1-6, is ETGVTQSPTHLIKTRGQQVTLRCSSQSGHNTVSWYQQALGQGPQFIFQYYREEENGRGNFPPRFSGLQFPNYSSELNVNALELDDSALYLCAIGLGHLCRGYNSPLHFGNGTRLTVT.

The sample holds many counts of this clonotype. This chain uses TRBV5-1 with TRBJ2-3; 8 positions agree with TRBD1. Germline V gives CDR1 SGHRS, CDR2 YFSETQ. The trim removed 5 bases at V and 4 bases at J, leaving 0 bases unmatched. The CDR3 runs 12 residues. The CDR3 loop is CASRQGADTQYF. CDR3 nucleotides: TGCGCCAGCAGACAGGGGGCAGATACGCAGTATTTT.